This T cell receptor beta chain was profiled in a study of beta chain features in type 1 diabetes. The whole isolated RNA underwent reverse transcription, so sequencing captured expressed TCRB transcripts. Clones were sequenced by immunoSEQ multiplex PCR, and TCRdb holds only the in-frame ones, with some missing. The sample holds 250,000 to 350,000 clones, approximately 10% seen once. Looked up from germline, CDR1 is SGHTA and CDR2 is FQGNSA. V shed 4 bases and J shed 1 base, with 9 bases lying between them. There are 14 residues in the CDR3. Sequences were obtained from naive CD4+ T cells from blood. The genes are TRBV7-2 and TRBJ2-3; D perhaps matches TRBD2 (5 bases). This receptor was obtained from a woman in her twenties or thirties in good health. Here the CDR3 reads CASSSAAGTDTQYF. CDR3 DNA sequence: TGTGCCAGCAGCTCTGCAGCGGGCACAGATACGCAGTATTTT.